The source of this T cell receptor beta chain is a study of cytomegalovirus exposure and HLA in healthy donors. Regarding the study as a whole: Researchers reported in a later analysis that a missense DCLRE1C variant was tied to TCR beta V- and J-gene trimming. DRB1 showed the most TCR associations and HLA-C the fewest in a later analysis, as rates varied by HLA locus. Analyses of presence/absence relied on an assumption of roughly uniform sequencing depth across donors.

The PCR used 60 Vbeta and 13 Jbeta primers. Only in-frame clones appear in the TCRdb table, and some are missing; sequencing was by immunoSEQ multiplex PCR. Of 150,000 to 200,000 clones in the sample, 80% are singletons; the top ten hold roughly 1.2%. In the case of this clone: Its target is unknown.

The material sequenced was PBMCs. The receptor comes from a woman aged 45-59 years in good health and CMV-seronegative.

The CDR3: CASSRTGGNTEAFF. CDR3 DNA: TGTGCCAGCAGTCGGACAGGGGGCAACACTGAAGCTTTCTTT. The chain couples TRBV28 to TRBJ1-1; TRBD1 matches 11 bases. Unmatched junction bases numbered 1, after V lost 5 bases and J lost 2 bases. The germline V gene has CDR1 MDHEN and CDR2 SYDVKM. The CDR3 totals 14 residues.